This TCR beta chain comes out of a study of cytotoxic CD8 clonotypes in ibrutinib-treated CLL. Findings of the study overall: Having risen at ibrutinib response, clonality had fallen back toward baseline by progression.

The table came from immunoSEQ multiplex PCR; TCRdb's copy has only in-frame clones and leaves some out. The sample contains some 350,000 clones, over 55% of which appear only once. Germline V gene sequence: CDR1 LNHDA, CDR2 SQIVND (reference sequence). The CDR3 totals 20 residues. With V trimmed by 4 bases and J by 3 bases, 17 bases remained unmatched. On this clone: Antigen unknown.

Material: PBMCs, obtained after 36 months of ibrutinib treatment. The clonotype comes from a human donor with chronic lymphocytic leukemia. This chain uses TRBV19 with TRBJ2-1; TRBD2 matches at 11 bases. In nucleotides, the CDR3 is TGTGCCAGTAGTAAATGGGCCTCGGGGAGGGGGACTAGCGGCTACAATGAGCAGTTCTTC. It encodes CASSKWASGRGTSGYNEQFF.